This TCR beta chain was sequenced during a study of vaccination and CD4 T cells after COVID-19. Study context: Blood was drawn a median around 70 days post second dose, range 14 to 241. General study results and limits: Researchers looked at relatively few convalescent patients and had no early post-infection timepoints.

This sample's treatment: roughly 10-day PBMC culture with coronavirus spike peptide pools or control peptides (ViraFEST assay). Harvesting of the unexposed donor's CD4+ T cells predated the COVID-19 pandemic (2011-2018). With the Oncomine TCR Beta short-read assay, DNA from cultured CD4+ T cells was sequenced. TCRdb re-derived calls from the PCR reads in MiXCR, one entry per CDR3 protein. The sample records some 8,900 distinct CDR3 sequences, over 40% being singletons. For this clonotype: Its cognate antigen is unknown.

The source of this sequence is a human donor in good health. Sequencing was performed on CD4+ T cells from blood, cultured in vitro.

For the CDR3, the DNA is TGCGCCAGCAGCCAGCGTCCGGGACTCCGGCCCCATGAGCAGTTCTTC. It encodes CASSQRPGLRPHEQFF. This chain joins TRBV4-1 and TRBJ2-1; D possibly corresponds to TRBD2 (6 bases). CDR1 and CDR2 (germline): MGHRA, YSYEKL. Trimming removed 3 bases at V and 8 bases at J, with 20 bases between. The length of the CDR3 is 16 residues.